The subject of this entry is one T cell receptor (beta chain). With 4 bases removed from V and 1 base from J, the gap between germline ends came to 10 bases. This CDR3 has 14 amino acids. Germline CDR1 is SGDLS and CDR2 is YYNGEE. The record originates from a study of metastatic and nonmetastatic thyroid tumors. All patients were untreated before thyroid surgery. From the PCR reads, TCRdb re-called clones with MiXCR. The table records tens of thousands of clones, around 30% of them present only once. Sample: blood. This chain joins TRBV9 and TRBJ2-3, with D possibly matching TRBD2 (6 bases). The sequence derives from a female donor with papillary thyroid cancer or a benign thyroid nodule (not recorded which). Some clones in this sample may be carry-over from other donors' samples. CDR3 in amino acids: CASSPGLGTDTQYF. CDR3 nucleotides: TGTGCCAGCAGCCCGGGACTTGGCACAGATACGCAGTATTTT. The full variable domain, completed using reference TRBV9 and TRBJ2-3, is DSGVTQTPKHLITATGQRVTLRCSPRSGDLSVYWYQQSLDQGLQFLIQYYNGEERAKGNILERFSAQQFPDLHSELNLSSLELGDSALYFCASSPGLGTDTQYFGPGTRLTVL.